This T cell receptor (beta chain) was sequenced for a study of blood T cell repertoires in COVID-19. Study summary: Samples representing acute and convalescent COVID-19 were sourced from the United States, Italy and Spain. Sample material is recorded as cDNA or gDNA derived from T cells, B-cell-depleted T cells, or PBMCs.

Authors' data handling: Amplified reference gene primers provided the basis for estimating nucleated cell counts. Clones were read by immunoSEQ multiplex PCR, and TCRdb kept only the in-frame ones, dropping some. V, J and clone size reflect that table, while D and trimming were determined from the DNA. Found here are some 40,000 clones, roughly 84% of them singletons; the top ten hold roughly a third. The CDR3 contains 13 residues. V gave up 4 bases and J gave up 4 bases; unmatched junction bases: 2. CDR1 MGHRA and CDR2 YSYEKL come from the germline V gene. The TCR sequence derives from a man aged 70-80 years with active COVID-19. The chain links TRBV4-1 to TRBJ2-5; TRBD2 matches at 8 bases. Sequencing was done on a sample of peripheral blood. CDR3 sequence reads: CASSLAGPETQYF. Written as DNA, the CDR3 is TGCGCCAGCAGCCTAGCGGGGCCAGAGACCCAGTACTTC.